This paragraph reports one T cell receptor (beta chain). Its target is unknown. This sample stems from a study of cytomegalovirus exposure and HLA in healthy donors. Study-wide context: Both the approximately 130 validation repertoires and the roughly 620 first-cohort repertoires used the same platform, as reported by a later analysis. General study findings and limits: Cytomegalovirus-associated TCR beta chains were listed, numbering roughly 150. In vitro confirmation showed a few CMV-associated chains to be CMV antigen specific.

The germline V gene encodes CDR1 WNHNN and CDR2 SYGVQD (reference sequence). V was trimmed by 7 bases and J by 4 bases, leaving 11 bases between them. The CDR3 loop spans 13 amino acids. The table came from immunoSEQ multiplex PCR; TCRdb's copy has only in-frame clones and leaves some out. Among roughly 180,000 clones listed, around four fifths were seen once. This sequence was found in a man aged 18 to 30 in good health and CMV-seropositive. J is TRBJ2-1 and V is TRBV10-1; weak D call: TRBD2 (6 bases). Sequencing was performed on PBMCs. The CDR3 loop is CASMWRDYNEQFF. CDR3 DNA: TGCGCCAGCATGTGGCGGGATTACAATGAGCAGTTCTTC.